This TCR beta chain was identified during a study of blood T cells in healthy people across ages. Study details: Template switching retrieved approximately one barcoded beta molecule for each two T cells. Whole-study results and caveats: Significant beta diversity loss was already apparent by age roughly 44, declining roughly linearly. Lack of knowledge of donor CMV status possibly confounded expanded clonotype changes.

This clonotype occurred many times. Its antigen remains unidentified. V lost 7 bases, J lost 0 bases, and 8 bases stayed unmatched. The CDR3 totals 16 residues. The use of a sample-barcoded 5' primer and a J-beta primer mix characterized a second PCR of roughly 6 to 11 cycles. TCRdb reprocessed the 5' RACE reads with MiXCR, giving one entry per CDR3 protein. The profile shows roughly 900,000 distinct CDR3 sequences, 25% to 35% of them singletons. The material sequenced was blood. The sequence was collected from a woman aged 80 or over in good health. V gene TRBV12-3 or TRBV12-4 combines with J gene TRBJ2-3, with 9 bases aligning to TRBD1. The CDR3 DNA reads TGTGCCAGCACCCTCGGGACAGGGTGGAGCACAGATACGCAGTATTTT. It is translated as CASTLGTGWSTDTQYF.